This TCR beta chain was profiled in a study of T cells in women clearing cervical HPV infection. Across the study: Case blood drawn at lesion detection; control blood after infection cleared.

Remarks on this clone: Read sequence stops 3 residues before the CDR3 end, and the germline J gene provides the missing end.

HPV was found by MY09/MY11 PCR and dot-blot genotyping. This CDR3 has 12 amino acids. V dropped 2 bases and J dropped 7 bases, with 6 bases sitting between them. Germline CDR1 reads SNHLY; CDR2 reads FYNNEI. Genomic DNA, averaging about 1,300 ng per sample, yielded TCR beta CDR3 via immunoSEQ. Sequenced by immunoSEQ multiplex PCR; TCRdb stores in-frame clones only, minus some. The sample spans 40,000 or so clones; the ten largest clones claim roughly 6%. This receptor was taken from a woman between 18 and 70 years old with a cervical HPV16 infection that either progressed to CIN3+ or cleared (not recorded which). The chain recombines TRBV2 with TRBJ2-1, with TRBD2 as a possible D gene (5 bases). Sequenced sample: blood buffy coat. The CDR3 bases that were read are TGTGCCAGCAGTGAAACGGGGAATGAG. Translating it yields CASSETGNE. The full CDR3 protein reads CASSETGNEQFF.